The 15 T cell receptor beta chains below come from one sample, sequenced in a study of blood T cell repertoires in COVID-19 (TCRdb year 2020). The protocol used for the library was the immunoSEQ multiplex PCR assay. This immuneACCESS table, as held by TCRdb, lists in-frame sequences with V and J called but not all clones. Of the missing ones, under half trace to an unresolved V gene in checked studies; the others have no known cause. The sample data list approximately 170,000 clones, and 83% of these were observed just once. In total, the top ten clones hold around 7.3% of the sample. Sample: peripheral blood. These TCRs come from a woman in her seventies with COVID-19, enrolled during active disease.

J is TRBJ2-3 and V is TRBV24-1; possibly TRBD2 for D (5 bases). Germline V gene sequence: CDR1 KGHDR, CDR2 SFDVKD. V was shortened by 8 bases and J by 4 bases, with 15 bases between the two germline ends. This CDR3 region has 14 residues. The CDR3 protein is CATKGRGPADTQYF. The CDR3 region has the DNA TGTGCCACCAAAGGACGAGGGCCGGCAGATACGCAGTATTTT.

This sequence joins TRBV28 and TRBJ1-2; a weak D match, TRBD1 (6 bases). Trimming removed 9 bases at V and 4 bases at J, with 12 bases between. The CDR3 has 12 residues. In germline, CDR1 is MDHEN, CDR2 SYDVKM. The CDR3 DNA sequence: TGTGCCAGTGGGGGGGGCCGCTATGGCTACACCTTC. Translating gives CASGGGRYGYTF.

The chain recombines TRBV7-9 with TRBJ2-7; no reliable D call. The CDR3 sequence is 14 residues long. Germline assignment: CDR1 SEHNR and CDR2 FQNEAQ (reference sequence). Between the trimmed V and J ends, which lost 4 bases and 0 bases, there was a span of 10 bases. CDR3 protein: CASSSGRSSYEQYF. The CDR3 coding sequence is TGTGCCAGCAGCTCAGGCCGTAGCTCCTACGAGCAGTACTTC.

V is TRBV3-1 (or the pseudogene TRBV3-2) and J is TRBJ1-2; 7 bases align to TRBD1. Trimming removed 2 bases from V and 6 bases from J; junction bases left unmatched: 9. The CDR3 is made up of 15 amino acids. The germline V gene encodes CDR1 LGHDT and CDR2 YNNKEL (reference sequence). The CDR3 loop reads CASSQRTGDSDGYTF. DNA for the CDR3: TGTGCCAGCAGCCAAAGGACAGGTGATTCGGATGGCTACACCTTC.

The chain's CDR3 is CASSLSFGSEETQYF. DNA of the CDR3: TGTGCCAGCAGCTTATCCTTCGGGTCGGAGGAGACCCAGTACTTC. The rearrangement joins TRBV11-2 to TRBJ2-5; D ambiguous. CDR3 size: 15 residues. Trimming shortened V by 2 bases and J by 5 bases, and 15 bases separated the two germline ends. Germline V gene data show CDR1 as SGHAT and CDR2 as FQNNGV.

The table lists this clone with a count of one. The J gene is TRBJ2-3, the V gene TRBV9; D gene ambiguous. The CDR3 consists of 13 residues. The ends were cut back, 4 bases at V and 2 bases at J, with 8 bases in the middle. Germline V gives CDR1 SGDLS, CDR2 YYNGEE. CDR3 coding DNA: TGTGCCAGCAGCCCCACTCACACAGATACGCAGTATTTT. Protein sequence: CASSPTHTDTQYF.

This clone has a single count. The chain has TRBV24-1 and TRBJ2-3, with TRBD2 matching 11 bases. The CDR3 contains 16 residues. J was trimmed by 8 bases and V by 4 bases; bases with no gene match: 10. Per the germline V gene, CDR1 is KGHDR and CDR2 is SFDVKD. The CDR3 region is CATSELTSGKRSTQYF. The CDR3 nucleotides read TGTGCCACCAGTGAGTTGACTAGCGGGAAAAGGAGTACGCAGTATTTT.

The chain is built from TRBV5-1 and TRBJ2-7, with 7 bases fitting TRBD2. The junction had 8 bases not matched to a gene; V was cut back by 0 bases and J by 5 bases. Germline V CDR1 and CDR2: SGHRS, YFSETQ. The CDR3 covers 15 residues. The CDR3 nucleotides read TGCGCCAGCAGCTTGGATCCCCGCGGGACTAACGAGCAGTACTTC. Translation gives CASSLDPRGTNEQYF. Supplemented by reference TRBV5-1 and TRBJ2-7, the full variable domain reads KAGVTQTPRYLIKTRGQQVTLSCSPISGHRSVSWYQQTPGQGLQFLFEYFSETQRNKGNFPGRFSGRQFSNSRSEMNVSTLELGDSALYLCASSLDPRGTNEQYFGPGTRLTVT.

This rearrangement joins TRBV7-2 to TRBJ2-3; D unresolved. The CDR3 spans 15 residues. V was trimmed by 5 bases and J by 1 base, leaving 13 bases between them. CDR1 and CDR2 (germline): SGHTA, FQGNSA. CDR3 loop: CASSQTQFGTDTQYF. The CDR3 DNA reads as TGTGCCAGCAGCCAAACACAGTTCGGCACAGATACGCAGTATTTT.

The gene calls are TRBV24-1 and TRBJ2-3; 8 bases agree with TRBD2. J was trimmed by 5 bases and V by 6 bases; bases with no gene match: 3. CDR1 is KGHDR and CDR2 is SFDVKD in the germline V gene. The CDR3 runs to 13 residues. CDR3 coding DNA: TGTGCCACCAGTCCAAGCGGGAGAGATACGCAGTATTTT. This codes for CATSPSGRDTQYF.

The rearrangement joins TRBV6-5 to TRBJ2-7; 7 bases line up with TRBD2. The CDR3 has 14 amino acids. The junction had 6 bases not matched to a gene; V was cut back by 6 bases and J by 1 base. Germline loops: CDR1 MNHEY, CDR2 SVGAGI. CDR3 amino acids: CASSRTSPSYEQYF. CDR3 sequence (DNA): TGTGCCAGCAGCAGGACTAGTCCTTCCTACGAGCAGTACTTC.

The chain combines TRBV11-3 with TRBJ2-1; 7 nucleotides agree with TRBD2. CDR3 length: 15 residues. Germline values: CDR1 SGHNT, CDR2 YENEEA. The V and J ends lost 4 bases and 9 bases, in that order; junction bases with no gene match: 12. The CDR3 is CASSYGGGPSFEQFF. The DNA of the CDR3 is TGTGCCAGCAGCTATGGGGGAGGGCCGAGTTTTGAGCAGTTCTTC.

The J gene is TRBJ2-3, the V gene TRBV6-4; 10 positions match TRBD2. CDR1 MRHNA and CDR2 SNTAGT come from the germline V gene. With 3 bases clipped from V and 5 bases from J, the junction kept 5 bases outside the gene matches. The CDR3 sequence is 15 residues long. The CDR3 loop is CASSESSSGRDTQYF. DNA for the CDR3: TGTGCCAGCAGTGAGTCTTCTAGCGGGAGAGATACGCAGTATTTT.

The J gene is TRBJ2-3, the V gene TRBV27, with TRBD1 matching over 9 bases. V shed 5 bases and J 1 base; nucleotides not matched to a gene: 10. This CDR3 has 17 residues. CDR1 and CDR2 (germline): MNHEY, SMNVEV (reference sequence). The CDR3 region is CASSPDRGERGTDTQYF. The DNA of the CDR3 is TGTGCCAGCAGTCCGGACAGGGGTGAGCGGGGCACAGATACGCAGTATTTT.

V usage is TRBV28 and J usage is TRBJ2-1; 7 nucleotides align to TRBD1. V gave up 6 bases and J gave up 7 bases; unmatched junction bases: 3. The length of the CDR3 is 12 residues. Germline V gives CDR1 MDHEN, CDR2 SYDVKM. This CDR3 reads CASRSGQNEQFF. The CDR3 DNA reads TGTGCCAGCAGATCGGGACAGAATGAGCAGTTCTTC. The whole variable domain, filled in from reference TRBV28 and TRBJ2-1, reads DVKVTQSSRYLVKRTGEKVFLECVQDMDHENMFWYRQDPGLGLRLIYFSYDVKMKEKGDIPEGYSVSREKKERFSLILESASTNQTSMYLCASRSGQNEQFFGPGTRLTVL.